This record looks at one T cell receptor beta chain sequence and its context. Its specificity is not known. The data were obtained in a study of shared clonotypes between healthy human individuals. About the study: Three plates each covered CD4 naive and memory; CD8 naive two, CD8 memory one.

The study's findings and limits: Represented diversity (both genetic and exposure-history) was limited by the small number of donors.

Clones were sequenced by immunoSEQ multiplex PCR, and TCRdb holds only the in-frame ones, with some missing. This table holds approximately 1.9 million clones, 80% to 95% found once. Naive CD8 cells were CD45RO-negative, positively selected for CCR7, excluding terminally differentiated effector memory CD45RA+ cells. Donors, without exception, were Caucasian adults residing in Nashville, Tennessee. Deletions cut 7 bases from V and 9 bases from J, with 19 bases between. Germline V lookup: CDR1 MDHEN, CDR2 SYDVKM. This CDR3 contains 14 residues. This chain uses TRBV28 with TRBJ2-1, with D perhaps TRBD2 (7 bases). This clonotype was sampled from a man aged 18 to 35 in good health. Some clones in this sample may be carry-over from other donors' samples. The sequencing sample was made of naive CD8+ T cells from PBMCs. The CDR3: CASTSSWGGGEQFF. As DNA, the CDR3 is TGTGCCAGCACCTCTTCCTGGGGGGGCGGTGAGCAGTTCTTC.